What follows are 6 T cell receptor beta chains derived from one specimen sequenced in a study of tumor-infiltrating lymphocytes in localized non-small cell lung cancer. Measured with immunoSEQ multiplex PCR; TCRdb has only the in-frame clones, and not every one. The sample has roughly 5,800 clones; 65% to 85% are singletons. Input material: lung tumor tissue. The receptors shown here come from a human donor with non-small cell lung cancer.

The V gene is TRBV7-6, the J gene TRBJ1-1; D might be TRBD1 (5 bases). Germline CDR1 and CDR2: SGHVS and FNYEAQ. Deletions cut 5 bases from V and 4 bases from J, with 11 bases between. The CDR3 totals 13 residues. CDR3 loop: CASSRGQITEAFF. The CDR3 DNA reads TGTGCCAGCAGCCGTGGACAAATCACTGAAGCTTTCTTT.

The chain is built from TRBV5-1 and TRBJ1-1; D remains ambiguous. V was trimmed by 0 bases and J by 8 bases, leaving 11 bases between them. The CDR3 sequence is 13 residues long. Germline CDR1 reads SGHRS; CDR2 reads YFSETQ. CDR3 residues: CASSLDPRKEAFF. The CDR3, as DNA: TGCGCCAGCAGCTTGGACCCCAGAAAGGAAGCTTTCTTT.

This rearrangement joins TRBV5-4 to TRBJ2-7, with 10 bases identical to TRBD1. The CDR3 loop spans 16 amino acids. CDR1 is SGHNT and CDR2 is YYREEE in the germline V gene (reference sequence). With 1 base clipped from V and 6 bases from J, the junction kept 10 bases outside the gene matches. The CDR3 region is CASSLRDRDRGGEQYF. The DNA for the CDR3 is TGTGCCAGCAGCTTGCGGGATCGGGACAGGGGAGGCGAGCAGTACTTC.

A note on this clone: Other nucleotide sequences in the sample specify the same CDR3. The CDR3 region has the DNA TGTGCCAGTAGTATAACGGGAACCGCCTACGAGCAGTACTTC. This sequence encodes CASSITGTAYEQYF. This rearrangement joins TRBV19 to TRBJ2-7; a possible D gene is TRBD2 (5 bases). The germline V gene has CDR1 LNHDA and CDR2 SQIVND (reference sequence). V dropped 2 bases and J dropped 2 bases, with 10 bases sitting between them. The CDR3 covers 14 residues.

The chain carries TRBV6-1 and TRBJ2-1; TRBD1 agrees at 8 bases. In germline, CDR1 is MNHNS, CDR2 SASEGT. V lost 4 bases and J lost 4; bases outside the gene matches: 6. This CDR3 comprises 15 residues. CDR3 bases: TGTGCCAGCAGTGCGAGACAGGGGACGTACAATGAGCAGTTCTTC. It encodes CASSARQGTYNEQFF.

The chain links TRBV7-9 to TRBJ2-3; D is undetermined. The V gene's germline CDR1 is SEHNR and CDR2 FQNEAQ (reference sequence). V was clipped by 6 bases and J by 7 bases, with 11 bases between them. The CDR3 is made up of 12 amino acids. The DNA of the CDR3 is TGTGCCAGCAGTCCCTCGATGAATACGCAGTATTTT. It codes for CASSPSMNTQYF.